This T cell receptor (beta chain) comes out of a study of early T cells in non-severe SARS-CoV-2 infection. About the research overall: Sequencing was performed on bulk RNA from unsorted whole blood, leaving chains unpaired. Whole-study results and caveats: Anti-spike CD8 responses were favored in VDJdb matching, and private and CD4 specificities were missed.

In regard to this clonotype: Its cognate antigen is unknown.

Individual cDNA molecules received unique molecular identifiers during library preparation. TCRdb re-derived calls from the 5' RACE reads in MiXCR, one entry per CDR3 protein. The sample has roughly 65,000 distinct CDR3 sequences, about a tenth seen once. CDR3 size: 12 residues. Germline V gene data show CDR1 as SNHLY and CDR2 as FYNNEI. V shed 2 bases and J shed 7 bases, with 5 bases lying between them. The genes are TRBV2 and TRBJ1-4, with unresolved D. The TCR was taken from an adult who was a healthcare worker with PCR-confirmed SARS-CoV-2 infection or an uninfected control (not recorded which). Specimen: whole blood. CDR3 DNA sequence: TGTGCCAGCAGTGAAAGCAGTGAAAAACTGTTTTTT. It specifies CASSESSEKLFF.